This TCR beta chain was identified during a study of cytomegalovirus exposure and HLA in healthy donors (dated by TCRdb to 2016 to 2017). Background on the whole study: An earlier analysis of 587 of the donors reported 250 to 350 Gb of sequence data and 117 million unique TCR beta sequences obtained from 180 million or so T cells. About 300 gigabases of sequencing data and 70 million to 85 million unique TCR sequences were included in an early release covering several hundred HLA-typed donors. Among the roughly 400 genotyped donors, around 81% belonged to the genetic ancestry cluster associated with self-reported Caucasian donors. The aim of the study was to test whether cataloging public T cell receptors could identify signatures of past pathogen exposure. Using immunosequencing, the study profiled T cell repertoires from around 670 subjects and related those repertoires to cytomegalovirus serostatus. Besides the first cohort of more than 650 subjects, a separate validation cohort made up of roughly 120 different subjects was used. To predict cytomegalovirus infection status, the study combined high-throughput TCR immunosequencing, statistical association of individual TCRs with disease status, and machine learning. A later analysis re-examined previously published TCR beta repertoires from roughly 720 donors and added high-resolution HLA genotyping to investigate patterns of TCR occurrence. Rather than using new phenotypic data, the later analysis identified candidate immune exposures from TCR beta sequences and from how often those sequences occurred across donors. In an earlier analysis of 587 of the donors, high-throughput TCR beta sequencing was used to judge whether each TCR beta V gene segment behaved as functional or pseudogenic. Donor age, sex, ethnicity and CMV serostatus were collected together with the repertoire data. A later genetic analysis used genome-wide SNP genotypes for about 60% of the roughly 670 donors, treating that subset as a discovery cohort. Every discovery cohort repertoire had been produced on one sequencing platform. Class I and class II HLA loci were covered by the typing at four-digit resolution. The number of donors typed differed by locus, with roughly 629-640 for A, B, C, DRB1 and DQB1, approximately 500 for DQA1, 600 to 610 for DPA1, and 400 to 490 for DPB1. About 5 DR-DQ haplotypes were handled as single units for association and clustering, since linkage in the cohort was strong. Among about 360 genotyped donors of the cohort, an average of 235,054 unique TCR beta nucleotide sequences were sequenced per donor, around a sixth of them non-productive. Results and caveats for the whole study, not just this receptor: In a later genetic analysis, a missense DCLRE1C variant was associated with V-gene and J-gene trimming of TCR beta chains, and the association was replicated in an independent cohort. Because counts were too low, roughly 17 rarely observed V segments, including chromosome 9 orphons, were left out of the earlier analysis of 587 of the donors. In vitro tests confirmed that a few of the cytomegalovirus-associated TCR beta chains recognize cytomegalovirus antigens. According to a later analysis, parvovirus B19, influenza, CMV and Epstein-Barr virus appeared linked to several top co-occurrence clusters. It was suggested by the authors that the approach could potentially be generalized to other disease states and immunological phenotypes. Assigning TCR associations to individual alleles was difficult when HLA alleles, especially DR and DQ, strongly co-occurred. According to a later analysis, most CMV-associated TCR beta chains appeared to be HLA-restricted, and the HLA associations seemed to be driven largely by CMV exposure. In both the original and validation cohorts, the classifier was reported to diagnose cytomegalovirus status with high specificity and sensitivity. Compared with the roughly 670-donor mean, donors in an Asian-associated ancestry cluster had fewer N-insertions in productive TCRs, according to a later genetic analysis. This cohort had only TCR beta chains sequenced, and the lack of alpha or paired-chain data limited which features could be detected. Linkage disequilibrium might explain the correlated functional status among segregating V segments, but an unknown experimental factor could not be ruled out. The only immune exposure information available for the cohort was CMV serostatus. Across donors, most TCR sequences were observed very rarely, whereas some public TCRs were present in many individuals. Roughly uniform sequencing depth across donors was assumed in presence/absence analyses, although this assumption may not hold. The sequencing pipeline was judged likely to have produced a cluster of highly shared sequence variants as a technical artifact. Specific HLA alleles were associated with 15,000 to 20,000 TCR beta sequences at a false discovery rate of 0.05 in a later analysis. A total of roughly 160 TCR beta chains were listed by the study as associated with cytomegalovirus. Because the 87-base-pair reads could not distinguish some IMGT-functional V segments, including TRBV6-2 and TRBV6-3, those segments were excluded. HLA typing was unavailable for some donors at each locus, so association tests used only the typed subset. In an earlier analysis of 587 of the donors, most TCR beta V segments appeared in productive rearrangements about 87% or about 30% of the time, broadly matching IMGT annotations. In a later analysis, HLA-associated TCR beta chains were found to be more clonally expanded and to have lower generation probabilities than equally common non-associated chains. In a later analysis, TCR association rates were found to vary across HLA loci, with the most associated TCRs seen for DRB1 alleles and the fewest for HLA-C alleles. A further reported finding was that TCR beta sequences accurately predicted the HLA-A and HLA-B alleles for most subjects in the first cohort.

Receptor amplification or capture employed the immunoSEQ multiplex PCR assay. The multiplex PCR relied on a mix of 60 forward primers for TCR Vbeta segments and 13 reverse primers for TCR Jbeta segments. The CDR3 region of rearranged TCR beta genes was amplified from genomic DNA by a multiplex PCR assay. On the Illumina HiSeq System, the amplified TCR beta libraries were sequenced as 87-base-pair reads. On the authors' methods: A later analysis tallied 80 million to 95 million unique TCR beta chains across the 666 repertoires, and approximately 9.9 million of those chains were shared by two or more donors. To remove PCR and sequencing errors, raw reads were error-corrected and collapsed into unique sequences using a nearest-neighbor algorithm that merged closely related sequences. To assign V, D and J gene segments, CDR3 sequences were aligned to IMGT reference sequences. For a sequence to be retained, a match of at least six nucleotides was required to both a V gene segment and a J gene segment. Rearrangements were classified as productive when the CDR3 lacked stop codons and remained in frame with V and J, and all other rearrangements were classified as non-productive. Following IMGT convention, CDR3 was defined as the stretch from the second conserved V-encoded cysteine up to the conserved J-encoded phenylalanine. The earlier analysis of 500 to 650 of the donors excluded any sequence lacking an unambiguous match to a single V gene segment. In an earlier analysis of 450 to 700 of the donors, V segments were called functional above 56.7% productive rearrangements and were called segregating when the between-donor standard deviation exceeded 5%. To diagnose cytomegalovirus status from the catalog of TCR beta chain sequences, a statistical classification framework was built. In a later analysis, V and J genes were assigned by comparing TCR nucleotide sequences against IMGT/GENE-DB human TR gene sequences. In a later analysis, CDR3 sequences and most-parsimonious VDJ recombination scenarios were assigned using the TCRdist pipeline. In a later analysis, each TCR beta chain was defined by its CDR3 amino acid sequence together with its V-gene family, and reads lacking a unique V-gene family were excluded. As a way to deal with suspected cross-contamination and a sequencing artifact, a later analysis dropped hundreds of nucleotide sequences that were highly shared and had low generation probability. For each public chain, a later analysis derived a clonal expansion index from normalized ranks of inferred template counts within each repertoire. In a later analysis, generation probabilities were computed with a VDJ recombination model fitted to out-of-frame rearrangements, and the resulting probabilities were checked against IGoR. Hypergeometric tests were used in a later analysis to score TCR-TCR, TCR-HLA and TCR-CMV co-occurrence, with a repertoire-size bias correction applied to the TCR pairs. To estimate false discovery rates, a later analysis permuted the HLA or CMV assignments 20 times. In a later analysis, co-occurring TCRs were grouped using DBSCAN, with TCRdist sequence similarity added in when clustering inside HLA-allele-positive subsets. For co-occurrence clustering, repertoires with fewer than 30,000 or more than 120,000 public chains were excluded, along with about five repertoires with anomalous nucleotide sharing. Drawn from immuneACCESS, this table holds only the in-frame rearrangements with V and J called that TCRdb kept. Clones are partly lost; checked studies trace under half to an unresolved V gene and leave the rest unexplained. The V and J calls and clone size are taken from that table; D and trimming were inferred from the DNA. The sample table holds approximately 100,000 clones, of which around 80% were seen once. The ten top clones hold around 5.8% of the sample.

Details on this clone: Its antigen has not been determined. The input lacks base qualities; no much larger clone sits a single base away.

The CDR3 runs 13 residues from the cysteine to the phenylalanine. Kept here is only the CDR3 DNA, which spans 39 bases and is read in frame from base 1. CDR1 and CDR2, per the germline V gene, are KGHSH and LQKENI. Trimming at the junction amounts to 2 bases on V and 5 bases on J, and the germline ends lie 9 bases apart. The cohort consisted of 666 healthy bone marrow donors. All cohort members were sampled while nominally healthy, although unrecorded immune exposures were likely present. The donor tested CMV seropositive and was one of the 289 seropositive cohort members. A peripheral blood sample was provided by each donor, and peripheral blood mononuclear cells were used for TCR beta sequencing. Genomic DNA was extracted from the blood cell samples with the Qiagen DNeasy Blood Extraction Kit.

The chain is encoded by TRBV18 joined to TRBJ1-1, with no reliable assignment of the D segment. This receptor was obtained from a woman aged 45-65 years in good health and CMV-seropositive. Sequencing input: PBMCs. The DNA reads as follows: TGTGCCAGCTCACCATCAGCGGGGACTGAAGCTTTCTTT. This sequence encodes CASSPSAGTEAFF.